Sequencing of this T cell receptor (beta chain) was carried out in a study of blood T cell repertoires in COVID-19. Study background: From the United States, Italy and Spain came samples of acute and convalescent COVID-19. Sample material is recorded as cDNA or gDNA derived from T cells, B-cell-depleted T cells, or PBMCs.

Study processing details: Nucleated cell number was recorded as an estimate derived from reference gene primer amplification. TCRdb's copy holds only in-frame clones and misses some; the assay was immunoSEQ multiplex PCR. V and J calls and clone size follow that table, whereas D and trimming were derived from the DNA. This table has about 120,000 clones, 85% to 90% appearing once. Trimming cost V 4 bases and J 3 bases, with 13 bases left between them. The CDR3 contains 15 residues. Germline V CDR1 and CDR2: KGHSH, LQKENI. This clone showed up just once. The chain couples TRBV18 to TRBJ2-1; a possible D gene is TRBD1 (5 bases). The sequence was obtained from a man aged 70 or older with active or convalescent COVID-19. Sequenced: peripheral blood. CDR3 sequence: CASSQTAGFYNEQFF. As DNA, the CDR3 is TGTGCCAGCTCACAAACCGCAGGGTTCTACAATGAGCAGTTCTTC.